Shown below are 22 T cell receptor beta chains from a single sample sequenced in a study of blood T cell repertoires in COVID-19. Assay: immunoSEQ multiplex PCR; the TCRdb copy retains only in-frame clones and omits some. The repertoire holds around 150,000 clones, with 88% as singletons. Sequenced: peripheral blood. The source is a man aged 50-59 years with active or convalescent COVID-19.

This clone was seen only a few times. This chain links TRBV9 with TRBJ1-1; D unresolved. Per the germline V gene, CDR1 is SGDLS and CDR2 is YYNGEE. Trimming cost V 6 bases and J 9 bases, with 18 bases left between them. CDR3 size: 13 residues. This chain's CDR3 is CASTNPPSRQAFF. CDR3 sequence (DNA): TGTGCCAGCACCAACCCACCTAGCAGGCAAGCTTTCTTT.

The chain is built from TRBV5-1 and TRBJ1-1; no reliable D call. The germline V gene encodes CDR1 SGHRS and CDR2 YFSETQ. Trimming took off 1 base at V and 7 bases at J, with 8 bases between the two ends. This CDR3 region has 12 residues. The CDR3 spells CASSLSGLEAFF. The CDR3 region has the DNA TGCGCCAGCAGCTTGAGTGGGCTTGAAGCTTTCTTT.

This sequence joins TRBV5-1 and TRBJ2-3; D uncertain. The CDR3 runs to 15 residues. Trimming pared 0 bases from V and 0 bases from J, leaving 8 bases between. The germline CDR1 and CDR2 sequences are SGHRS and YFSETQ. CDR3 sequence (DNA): TGCGCCAGCAGCTTGGTAGCTGTGAGCACAGATACGCAGTATTTT. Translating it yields CASSLVAVSTDTQYF.

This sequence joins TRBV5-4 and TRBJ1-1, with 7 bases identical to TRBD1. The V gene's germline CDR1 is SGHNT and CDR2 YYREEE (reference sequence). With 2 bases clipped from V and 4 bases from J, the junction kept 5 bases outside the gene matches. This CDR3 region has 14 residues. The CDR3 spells CASSFDPGGTEAFF. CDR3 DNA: TGTGCCAGCAGCTTCGACCCAGGGGGCACTGAAGCTTTCTTT.

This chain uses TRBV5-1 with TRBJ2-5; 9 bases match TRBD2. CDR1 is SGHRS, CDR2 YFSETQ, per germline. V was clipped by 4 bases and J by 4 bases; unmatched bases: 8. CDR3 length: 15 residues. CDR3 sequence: CASSPEGSGGETQYF. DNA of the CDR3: TGCGCCAGCAGCCCAGAGGGTAGCGGGGGAGAGACCCAGTACTTC.

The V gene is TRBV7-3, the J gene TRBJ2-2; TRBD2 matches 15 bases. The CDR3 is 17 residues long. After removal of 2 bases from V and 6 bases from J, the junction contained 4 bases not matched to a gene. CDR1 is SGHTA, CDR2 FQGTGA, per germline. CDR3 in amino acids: CASSLGTSGRYAGELFF. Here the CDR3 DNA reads TGTGCCAGCAGCTTAGGGACTAGCGGGAGGTACGCCGGGGAGCTGTTTTTT.

The CDR3 spells CASSLEGSYNEQFF. The DNA for the CDR3 is TGTGCCAGCAGCTTAGAGGGGTCCTACAATGAGCAGTTCTTC. This chain uses TRBV7-9 with TRBJ2-1; D is possibly TRBD1 (5 bases). The CDR3 is 14 amino acids. V was shortened by 1 base and J by 1 base, with 5 bases between the two germline ends. Per germline, CDR1 SEHNR and CDR2 FQNEAQ (reference sequence).

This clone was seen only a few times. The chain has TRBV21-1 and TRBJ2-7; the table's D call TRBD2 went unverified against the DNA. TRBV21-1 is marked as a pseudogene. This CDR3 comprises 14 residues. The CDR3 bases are TGTGCCAGCAGCAACCGGGAATTACCCTACGAGCAGTACTTC. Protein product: CASSNRELPYEQYF.

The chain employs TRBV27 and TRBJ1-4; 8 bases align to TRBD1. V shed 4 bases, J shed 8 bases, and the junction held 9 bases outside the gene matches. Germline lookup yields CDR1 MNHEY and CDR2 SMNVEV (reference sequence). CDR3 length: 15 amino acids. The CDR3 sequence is CASSSTPRGPEKLFF. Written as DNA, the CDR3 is TGTGCCAGCAGTTCCACTCCCAGGGGGCCGGAAAAACTGTTTTTT.

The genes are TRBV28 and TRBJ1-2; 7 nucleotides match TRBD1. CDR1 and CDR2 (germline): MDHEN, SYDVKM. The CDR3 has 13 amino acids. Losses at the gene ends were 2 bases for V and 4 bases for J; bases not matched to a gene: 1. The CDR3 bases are TGTGCCAGCAGTTTAAACAGGGGCTATGGCTACACCTTC. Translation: CASSLNRGYGYTF.

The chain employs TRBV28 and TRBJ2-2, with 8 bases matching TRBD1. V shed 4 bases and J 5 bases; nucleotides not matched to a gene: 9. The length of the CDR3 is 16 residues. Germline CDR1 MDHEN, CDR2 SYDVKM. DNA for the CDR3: TGTGCCAGCAGTTCGGTAGGGGACAGGTATACCGGGGAGCTGTTTTTT. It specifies CASSSVGDRYTGELFF. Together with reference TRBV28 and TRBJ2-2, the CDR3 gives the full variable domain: DVKVTQSSRYLVKRTGEKVFLECVQDMDHENMFWYRQDPGLGLRLIYFSYDVKMKEKGDIPEGYSVSREKKERFSLILESASTNQTSMYLCASSSVGDRYTGELFFGEGSRLTVL.

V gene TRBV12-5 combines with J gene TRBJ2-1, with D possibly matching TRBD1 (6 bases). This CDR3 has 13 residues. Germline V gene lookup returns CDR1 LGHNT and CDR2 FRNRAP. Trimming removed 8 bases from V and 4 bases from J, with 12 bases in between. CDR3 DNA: TGTGCTAGTCAGGGGTTTTTTTACAATGAGCAGTTCTTC. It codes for CASQGFFYNEQFF.

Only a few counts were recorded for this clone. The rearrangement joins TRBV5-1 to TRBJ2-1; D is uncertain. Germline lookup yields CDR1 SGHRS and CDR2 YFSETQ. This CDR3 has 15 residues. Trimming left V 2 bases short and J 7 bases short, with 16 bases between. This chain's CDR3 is CASSFDSKPWNEQFF. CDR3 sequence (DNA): TGCGCCAGCAGCTTTGACTCGAAGCCCTGGAATGAGCAGTTCTTC.

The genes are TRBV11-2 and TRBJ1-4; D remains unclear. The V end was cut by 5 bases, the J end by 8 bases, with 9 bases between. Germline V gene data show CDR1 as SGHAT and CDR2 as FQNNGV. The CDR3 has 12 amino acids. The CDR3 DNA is TGTGCCAGCAGCCCGGCGGGGGAAAAACTGTTTTTT. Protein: CASSPAGEKLFF.

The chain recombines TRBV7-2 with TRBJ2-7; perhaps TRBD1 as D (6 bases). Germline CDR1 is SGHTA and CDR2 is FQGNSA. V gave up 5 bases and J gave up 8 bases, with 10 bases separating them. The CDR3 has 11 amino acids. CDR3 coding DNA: TGTGCCAGCAGCGCCGGACAGAAGCAGTACTTC. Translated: CASSAGQKQYF.

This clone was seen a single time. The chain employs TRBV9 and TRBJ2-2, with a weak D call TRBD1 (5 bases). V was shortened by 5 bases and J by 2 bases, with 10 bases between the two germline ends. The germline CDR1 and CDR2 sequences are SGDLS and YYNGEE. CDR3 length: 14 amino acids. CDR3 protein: CASSPDRNTGELFF. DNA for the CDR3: TGTGCCAGCAGTCCCGACAGAAACACCGGGGAGCTGTTTTTT.

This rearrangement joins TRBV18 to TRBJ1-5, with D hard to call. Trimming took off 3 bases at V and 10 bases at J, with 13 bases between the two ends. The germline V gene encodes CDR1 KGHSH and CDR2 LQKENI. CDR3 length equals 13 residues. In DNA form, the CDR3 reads TGTGCCAGCTCACCGACTAATCTTGGCCCCCAGCATTTT. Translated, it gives CASSPTNLGPQHF.

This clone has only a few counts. CDR3 sequence: CASSVTGIGYTF. CDR3 nucleotides: TGTGCCAGCAGTGTGACAGGGATCGGCTACACCTTC. The rearrangement joins TRBV25-1 to TRBJ1-2, with 7 nucleotides matching TRBD1. J lost 8 bases, V lost 4 bases, and 4 bases had no gene match. CDR1 is MGHDK and CDR2 is SYGVNS in the germline V gene. This CDR3 has 12 amino acids.

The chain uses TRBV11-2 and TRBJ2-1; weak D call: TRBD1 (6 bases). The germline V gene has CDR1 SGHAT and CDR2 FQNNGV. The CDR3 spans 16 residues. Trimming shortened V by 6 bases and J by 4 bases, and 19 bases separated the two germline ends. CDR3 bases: TGTGCCAGCAGTTCTACCGGGACAACTCTTTACAATGAGCAGTTCTTC. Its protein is CASSSTGTTLYNEQFF.

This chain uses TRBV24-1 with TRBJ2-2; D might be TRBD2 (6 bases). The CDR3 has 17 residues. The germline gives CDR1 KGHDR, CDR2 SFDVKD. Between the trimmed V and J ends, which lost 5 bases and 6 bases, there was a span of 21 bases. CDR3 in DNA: TGTGCCACCAGTGCCCCTGAGGCGGGGTCCGCTGCCGGGGAGCTGTTTTTT. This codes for CATSAPEAGSAAGELFF.

The DNA of the CDR3 is TGTGCCAGCAGGACTAGCGGGAGCTACGAGCAGTACTTC. Its protein is CASRTSGSYEQYF. The chain carries TRBV12-3 or TRBV12-4 and TRBJ2-7; 12 nucleotides match TRBD2. V was pared by 6 bases and J by 3 bases, with 0 bases of the junction left unmatched. This CDR3 is built from 13 residues.

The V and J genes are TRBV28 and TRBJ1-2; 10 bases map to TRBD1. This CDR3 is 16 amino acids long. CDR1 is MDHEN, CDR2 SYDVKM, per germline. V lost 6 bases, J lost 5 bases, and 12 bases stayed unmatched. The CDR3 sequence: CASSKARDRGSYGYTF. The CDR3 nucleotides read TGTGCCAGCAGCAAAGCCCGGGACAGGGGTTCATATGGCTACACCTTC.